The 26 T cell receptor beta chains below all came from one sample that was sequenced in a study of T cell responses to AZD1222 COVID-19 vaccine. The table came from immunoSEQ multiplex PCR; TCRdb's copy has only in-frame clones and leaves some out. The sample has more than 70,000 clones; 75% to 90% are singletons. The sequences come from peripheral blood, collected on day 0 of AZD1222 vaccination. All receptors derive from an adult in good health.

This clone turned up a few times. This rearrangement joins TRBV28 to TRBJ2-1, with D perhaps TRBD2 (6 bases). Germline V CDR1 and CDR2: MDHEN, SYDVKM. V gave up 6 bases and J gave up 7 bases, with 19 bases separating them. There are 15 residues in the CDR3. The CDR3 spells CASSNPRASANEQFF. Here the CDR3 DNA reads TGTGCCAGCAGCAATCCGAGGGCTAGCGCTAATGAGCAGTTCTTC.

This chain links TRBV2 with TRBJ2-2, with D tentatively TRBD2 (5 bases). Germline CDR1 reads SNHLY; CDR2 reads FYNNEI. CDR3 length equals 14 residues. Trimming pared 1 base from V and 6 bases from J, leaving 9 bases between. The CDR3 protein is CASSEERAAGELFF. The CDR3 region has the DNA TGTGCCAGCAGTGAAGAGAGAGCGGCCGGGGAGCTGTTTTTT.

The chain links TRBV6-4 to TRBJ2-7; the D gene is possibly TRBD2 (6 bases). The germline V and J ends were trimmed by 5 bases and 4 bases, with 15 bases remaining between them. This CDR3 contains 14 residues. Germline CDR1 is MRHNA and CDR2 is SNTAGT. The CDR3 is CASSRGEYLYEQYF. The CDR3 nucleotides read TGTGCCAGCAGTCGCGGGGAGTATCTATACGAGCAGTACTTC.

CDR3 DNA: TGTGCCAGCTCATCCCGGACAGGGCCAGATACGCAGTATTTT. Residues: CASSSRTGPDTQYF. The V gene is TRBV18, the J gene TRBJ2-3, with 8 bases matching TRBD1. CDR3 length equals 14 residues. CDR1 is KGHSH, CDR2 LQKENI, per germline. The ends lost 5 bases at V and 4 bases at J; junction bases unmatched: 5.

V gene TRBV5-1 combines with J gene TRBJ2-5, with D unclear. Germline V gene sequence: CDR1 SGHRS, CDR2 YFSETQ. The CDR3 spans 15 residues. Between the trimmed V and J ends, which lost 1 base and 0 bases, there was a span of 10 bases. CDR3 sequence: CASSLLGMYQETQYF. CDR3 in DNA: TGCGCCAGCAGCTTGCTAGGGATGTACCAAGAGACCCAGTACTTC.

The V and J genes are TRBV18 and TRBJ2-5; 9 bases map to TRBD2. With 2 bases clipped from V and 7 bases from J, the junction kept 14 bases outside the gene matches. Germline assignment: CDR1 KGHSH and CDR2 LQKENI. This CDR3 is 17 amino acids long. The CDR3, as DNA: TGTGCCAGCTCACCAACCTCTAGCGGGATTAGCAAAGGGACCCAGTACTTC. It is translated as CASSPTSSGISKGTQYF.

The chain couples TRBV28 to TRBJ2-2; weak D call: TRBD2 (5 bases). The CDR3 extends over 16 amino acids. CDR1 and CDR2 (germline): MDHEN, SYDVKM. V was clipped by 7 bases and J by 0 bases, with 15 bases between them. Here the CDR3 DNA reads TGTGCCAGCAATTCGGAGGCCTCCGCGAACACCGGGGAGCTGTTTTTT. This sequence encodes CASNSEASANTGELFF.

This clone came up once. The chain employs TRBV10-2 and TRBJ2-2; 9 bases agree with TRBD1. This CDR3 spans 15 amino acids. CDR1 is WSHSY, CDR2 SAAADI, per germline. The V segment lost 8 bases and the J segment 4 bases; nucleotides outside the gene matches: 8. The CDR3 nucleotides are TGCGCCAGCGTTGGACAGGGGATTTTCACCGGGGAGCTGTTTTTT. It encodes CASVGQGIFTGELFF.

The V gene is TRBV10-3, the J gene TRBJ2-5; 7 bases are shared with TRBD1. Germline V gene lookup returns CDR1 ENHRY and CDR2 SYGVKD. This CDR3 is built from 14 residues. V was clipped by 5 bases and J by 3 bases; unmatched bases: 6. The CDR3 here is CAISPSTGKETQYF. The CDR3 region has the DNA TGTGCCATCAGTCCCTCGACAGGGAAAGAGACCCAGTACTTC.

The rearrangement uses TRBV5-4 and TRBJ2-1; 14 bases line up with TRBD2. The V and J ends lost 3 bases and 7 bases, in that order; junction bases with no gene match: 12. In germline, CDR1 is SGHNT, CDR2 YYREEE (reference sequence). This CDR3 has 18 residues. CDR3 in amino acids: CASSSVPGLAGAFNEQFF. CDR3 coding DNA: TGTGCCAGCAGCTCAGTCCCGGGACTAGCGGGAGCTTTTAATGAGCAGTTCTTC.

The chain employs TRBV7-9 and TRBJ2-3; 13 nucleotides match TRBD2. V trimming: 6 bases; J trimming: 2 bases; junction bases outside the gene matches: 8. Germline V gene lookup returns CDR1 SEHNR and CDR2 FQNEAQ (reference sequence). The CDR3 has 17 amino acids. CDR3 sequence: CASSLRLAGGVTDTQYF. The CDR3 DNA is TGTGCCAGCAGTTTAAGACTAGCGGGAGGTGTCACAGATACGCAGTATTTT.

The count of this clone is one. CDR3 in amino acids: CSVAGQPYEQYF. The CDR3 DNA sequence: TGCAGCGTTGCGGGACAGCCCTACGAGCAGTACTTC. The chain joins TRBV29-1 to TRBJ2-7, with 7 bases matching TRBD1. The germline V gene has CDR1 SQVTM and CDR2 ANQGSEA. J gave up 2 bases and V 4 bases, and 2 bases lay outside the gene matches. This CDR3 has 12 amino acids.

The chain employs TRBV6-1 and TRBJ1-3; D is ambiguous. Germline V gene lookup returns CDR1 MNHNS and CDR2 SASEGT. The CDR3 sequence is 15 residues long. Deletions cut 0 bases from V and 0 bases from J, with 6 bases between. The CDR3 loop reads CASSEASYSGNTIYF. The CDR3 DNA is TGTGCCAGCAGTGAAGCTTCCTACTCTGGAAACACCATATATTTT.

The rearrangement joins TRBV5-1 to TRBJ2-2; D remains ambiguous. V was clipped by 4 bases and J by 4 bases, with 8 bases between them. Germline V CDR1 and CDR2: SGHRS, YFSETQ. This CDR3 contains 13 residues. The CDR3, as DNA: TGCGCCAGCAGCAAAGACACCACCGGGGAGCTGTTTTTT. It is translated as CASSKDTTGELFF.

V is TRBV24-1 and J is TRBJ1-2, with 7 bases lining up with TRBD1. CDR1 and CDR2 from the germline V gene are KGHDR and SFDVKD. V shed 4 bases and J 8 bases; nucleotides not matched to a gene: 9. This CDR3 has 14 residues. The CDR3 is CATSDLPGGGGYTF. For the CDR3, the DNA is TGTGCCACCAGTGACCTGCCAGGGGGGGGCGGCTACACCTTC.

This rearrangement joins TRBV28 to TRBJ1-1, with 8 bases aligning to TRBD1. J was trimmed by 0 bases and V by 6 bases; bases with no gene match: 3. Germline CDR1 reads MDHEN; CDR2 reads SYDVKM. The CDR3 length is 14 residues. CDR3 loop: CASRTDRVNTEAFF. The CDR3, as DNA: TGTGCCAGCAGAACGGACAGGGTGAACACTGAAGCTTTCTTT.

The chain couples TRBV7-4 to TRBJ2-1; no clear D gene. CDR3 size: 8 residues. Germline V gene lookup returns CDR1 SGHVT and CDR2 SQSDAQ. V lost 5 bases, J lost 12 bases, and 2 bases lay in between. The CDR3 DNA follows: TGTGCCAGCAGCCTGCAGTTCTTC. It specifies CASSLQFF.

This chain links TRBV2 with TRBJ1-5; D not resolved. V lost 6 bases, J lost 6 bases, and 12 bases lay in between. CDR3 length equals 13 residues. Germline CDR1 and CDR2: SNHLY and FYNNEI. The CDR3 region has the DNA TGTGCCAGCAGCCGTGGGCAAACTCAGCCCCAGCATTTT. It is translated as CASSRGQTQPQHF.

The chain carries TRBV7-2 and TRBJ2-1; tentative D call: TRBD1 (6 bases). The CDR3 is made up of 14 amino acids. The germline V and J ends were trimmed by 1 base and 5 bases, with 9 bases remaining between them. Germline lookup yields CDR1 SGHTA and CDR2 FQGNSA. As DNA, the CDR3 is TGTGCCAGCAGCTTAGAAGGACAGAACAATGAGCAGTTCTTC. Amino acid sequence: CASSLEGQNNEQFF.

The gene calls are TRBV4-2 and TRBJ2-1, with TRBD2 matching 8 bases. This CDR3 comprises 16 residues. Germline assignment: CDR1 LGHNA and CDR2 YNFKEQ. The trim removed 0 bases at V and 7 bases at J, leaving 8 bases unmatched. CDR3 coding DNA: TGTGCCAGCAGCCAAGATTCAACTAGCGGTAAAAATGAGCAGTTCTTC. It yields the protein CASSQDSTSGKNEQFF.

The chain couples TRBV7-9 to TRBJ2-1; 7 bases are shared with TRBD2. The germline V gene encodes CDR1 SEHNR and CDR2 FQNEAQ (reference sequence). Trimming removed 2 bases from V and 4 bases from J; junction bases left unmatched: 2. CDR3 length: 14 residues. The CDR3 loop is CASSLLGGYNEQFF. The CDR3 DNA sequence: TGTGCCAGCAGCTTATTGGGGGGGTACAATGAGCAGTTCTTC. Full variable domain (rest looked up from reference TRBV7-9 and TRBJ2-1): DTGVSQNPRHKITKRGQNVTFRCDPISEHNRLYWYRQTLGQGPEFLTYFQNEAQLEKSRLLSDRFSAERPKGSFSTLEIQRTEQGDSAMYLCASSLLGGYNEQFFGPGTRLTVL.

The chain links TRBV27 to TRBJ1-2; D not resolved. Trimming took 4 bases from V and 7 from J, leaving 10 bases between them. The CDR3 sequence is 12 residues long. Germline assignment: CDR1 MNHEY and CDR2 SMNVEV (reference sequence). The CDR3 protein is CASSSRFGGYTF. In nucleotides, the CDR3 is TGTGCCAGCAGTTCCCGTTTCGGTGGCTACACCTTC.

The chain carries TRBV5-5 and TRBJ1-4, with no clear D. V shed 4 bases and J shed 5 bases, with 12 bases lying between them. The CDR3 length is 14 residues. Germline CDR1 SGHKS, CDR2 YYEKEE (reference sequence). CDR3 sequence: CASSLFPGNEKLFF. CDR3 in DNA: TGTGCCAGCAGCCTCTTTCCTGGAAATGAAAAACTGTTTTTT.

V and J are TRBV5-1 and TRBJ1-3; D uncertain. V was pared by 4 bases and J by 8 bases, with 16 bases between. CDR1 SGHRS and CDR2 YFSETQ come from the germline V gene. CDR3 length: 14 residues. The CDR3 coding sequence is TGCGCCAGCAGCCAGCAGACAATGACGGACACCATATATTTT. It codes for CASSQQTMTDTIYF. The full variable domain, its missing parts supplied by reference TRBV5-1 and TRBJ1-3, is KAGVTQTPRYLIKTRGQQVTLSCSPISGHRSVSWYQQTPGQGLQFLFEYFSETQRNKGNFPGRFSGRQFSNSRSEMNVSTLELGDSALYLCASSQQTMTDTIYFGEGSWLTVV.

This clone was seen just once. V and J are TRBV5-1 and TRBJ2-3; D ambiguous. The germline V gene has CDR1 SGHRS and CDR2 YFSETQ. This CDR3 comprises 14 residues. Deletions cut 2 bases from V and 2 bases from J, with 9 bases between. The CDR3: CASSFNRHTDTQYF. Written as DNA, the CDR3 is TGCGCCAGCAGCTTTAATAGACACACAGATACGCAGTATTTT.

The rearrangement links TRBV7-8 to TRBJ2-5; 12 nucleotides line up with TRBD2. CDR1 and CDR2 from the germline V gene are SGHVS and FQNEAQ. The V segment lost 5 bases and the J segment 5 bases; nucleotides outside the gene matches: 6. The length of the CDR3 is 15 residues. The chain's CDR3 is CASSTGLAGLETQYF. In DNA, the CDR3 is TGTGCCAGCAGCACGGGACTAGCGGGTTTGGAGACCCAGTACTTC. Using reference TRBV7-8 and TRBJ2-5 for the parts outside the CDR3, the full variable domain is GAGVSQSPRYKVAKRGQDVALRCDPISGHVSLFWYQQALGQGPEFLTYFQNEAQLDKSGLPSDRFFAERPEGSVSTLKIQRTQQEDSAVYLCASSTGLAGLETQYFGPGTRLLVL.